This TCR beta chain came from a study of blood T cell repertoires in COVID-19. Study-wide background: There were acute and convalescent COVID-19 samples, and they came from the United States, Italy and Spain. In each case, the material was cDNA or gDNA derived from T cells, B-cell-depleted T cells, or PBMCs.

Sequencing used immunoSEQ multiplex PCR; TCRdb keeps in-frame clones, though not all of them. This table has around 360,000 clones, approximately 87% appearing once. The CDR3 totals 12 residues. Trimming removed 10 bases from V and 8 bases from J; junction bases left unmatched: 7. The germline V gene has CDR1 SNHLY and CDR2 FYNNEI. One Seattle source followed patients from active infection through their disease course. The receptor's source is a woman aged 30 to 39 with COVID-19, enrolled during active disease. The V and J genes are TRBV2 and TRBJ1-4, with TRBD1 identical over 7 bases. The sequencing sample was made of peripheral blood. The CDR3 spells CATTGEEEKLFF. CDR3 sequence (DNA): TGTGCCACCACAGGGGAGGAGGAAAAACTGTTTTTT.